This TCR beta chain was documented in a study of a mutant IDH1 vaccine in newly diagnosed glioma. Sequencing was performed with immunoSEQ multiplex PCR; in TCRdb, only in-frame clones are kept and a portion is missing. The repertoire holds roughly 19,000 clones, with approximately 82% as singletons. The time point is: week 23, last vaccination. Topical imiquimod was applied with each vaccine dose, which held 300 ug of mutant IDH1 20-mer peptide. The V and J ends lost 7 bases and 0 bases respectively, with 15 bases between them. The CDR3 extends over 15 amino acids. Per germline, CDR1 MNHEY and CDR2 SVGAGI. Points on this clone: The target antigen is unknown.

The sequence was collected from a man aged 25-45 years with glioma. The rearrangement links TRBV6-5 to TRBJ1-1, with no clear D. The sample was PBMCs, taken from a glioma patient whose treatment included an IDH1 peptide vaccine. CDR3 residues: CASTPPGLMNTEAFF. CDR3 coding DNA: TGTGCCAGCACCCCCCCCGGCCTAATGAACACTGAAGCTTTCTTT.